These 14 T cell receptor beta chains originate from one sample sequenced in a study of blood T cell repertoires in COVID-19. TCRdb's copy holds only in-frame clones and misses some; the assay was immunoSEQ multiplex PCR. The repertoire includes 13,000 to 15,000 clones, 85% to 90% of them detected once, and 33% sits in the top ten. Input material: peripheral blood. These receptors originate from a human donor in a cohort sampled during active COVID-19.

The DNA for the CDR3 is TGCGCCAGCAGCTTTAGGACACTCACTGAAGCTTTCTTT. It codes for CASSFRTLTEAFF. The chain links TRBV5-1 to TRBJ1-1, with a tentative D call TRBD1 (5 bases). This CDR3 is built from 13 residues. Per the germline V gene, CDR1 is SGHRS and CDR2 is YFSETQ. V was shortened by 2 bases and J by 4 bases, with 9 bases between the two germline ends. Based on the CDR3 plus reference TRBV5-1 and TRBJ1-1, the full variable domain is KAGVTQTPRYLIKTRGQQVTLSCSPISGHRSVSWYQQTPGQGLQFLFEYFSETQRNKGNFPGRFSGRQFSNSRSEMNVSTLELGDSALYLCASSFRTLTEAFFGQGTRLTVV.

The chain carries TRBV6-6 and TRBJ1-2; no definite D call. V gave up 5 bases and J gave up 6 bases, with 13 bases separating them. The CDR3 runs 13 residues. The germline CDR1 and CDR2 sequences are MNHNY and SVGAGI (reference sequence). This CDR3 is CASSPRGSNGYTF. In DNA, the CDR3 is TGTGCCAGCAGTCCCCGGGGAAGTAATGGCTACACCTTC.

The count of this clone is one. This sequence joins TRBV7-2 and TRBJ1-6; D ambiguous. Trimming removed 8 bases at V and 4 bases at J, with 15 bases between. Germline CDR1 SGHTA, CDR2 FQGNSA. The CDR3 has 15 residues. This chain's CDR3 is CASQNREPYNSPLHF. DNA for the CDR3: TGTGCCAGCCAAAACCGGGAACCTTATAATTCACCCCTCCACTTT.

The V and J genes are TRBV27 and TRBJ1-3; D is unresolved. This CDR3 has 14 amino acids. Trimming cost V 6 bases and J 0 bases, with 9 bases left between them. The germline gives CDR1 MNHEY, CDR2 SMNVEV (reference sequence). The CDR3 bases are TGTGCCAGCAGGGCAGGCCGCTCTGGAAACACCATATATTTT. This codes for CASRAGRSGNTIYF.

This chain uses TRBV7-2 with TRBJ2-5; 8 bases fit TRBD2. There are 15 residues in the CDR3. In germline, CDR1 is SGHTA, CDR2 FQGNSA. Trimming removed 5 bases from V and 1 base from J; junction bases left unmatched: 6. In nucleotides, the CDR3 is TGTGCCAGCAGCCAGAATAGCGGGATCCAAGAGACCCAGTACTTC. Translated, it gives CASSQNSGIQETQYF.

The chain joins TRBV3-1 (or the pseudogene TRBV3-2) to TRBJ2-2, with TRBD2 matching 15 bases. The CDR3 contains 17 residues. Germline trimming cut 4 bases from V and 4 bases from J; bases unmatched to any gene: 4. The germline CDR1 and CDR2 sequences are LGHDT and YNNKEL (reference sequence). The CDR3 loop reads CASSRTSGGAGTGELFF. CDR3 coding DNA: TGTGCCAGCAGCCGGACTAGCGGGGGGGCGGGCACCGGGGAGCTGTTTTTT.

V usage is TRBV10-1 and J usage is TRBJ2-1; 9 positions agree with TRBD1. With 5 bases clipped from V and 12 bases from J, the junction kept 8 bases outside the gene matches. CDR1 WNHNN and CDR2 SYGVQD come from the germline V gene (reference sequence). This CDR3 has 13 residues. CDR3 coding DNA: TGCGCCAGCAGTCACCCAGGGGACAGGGTGCAGTTCTTC. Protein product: CASSHPGDRVQFF.

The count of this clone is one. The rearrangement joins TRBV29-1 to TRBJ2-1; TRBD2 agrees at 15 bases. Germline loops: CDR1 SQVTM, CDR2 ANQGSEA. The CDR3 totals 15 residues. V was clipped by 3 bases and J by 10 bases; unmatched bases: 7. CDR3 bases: TGCAGCGTTGAGGGGACTAGCGGGGGGCCCCGGGAGCAGTTCTTC. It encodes CSVEGTSGGPREQFF.

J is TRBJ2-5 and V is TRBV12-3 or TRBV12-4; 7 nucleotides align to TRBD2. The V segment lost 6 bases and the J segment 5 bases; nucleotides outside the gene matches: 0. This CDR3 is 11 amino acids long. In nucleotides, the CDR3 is TGTGCCAGCAGGGGAGGGGAGACCCAGTACTTC. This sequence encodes CASRGGETQYF.

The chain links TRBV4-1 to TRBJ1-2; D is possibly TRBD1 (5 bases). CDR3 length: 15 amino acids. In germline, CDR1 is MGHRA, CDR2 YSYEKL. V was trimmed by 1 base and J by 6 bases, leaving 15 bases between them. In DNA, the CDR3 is TGCGCCAGCAGCCAAGCCGGGACTGGACGGCATGGCTACACCTTC. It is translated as CASSQAGTGRHGYTF.

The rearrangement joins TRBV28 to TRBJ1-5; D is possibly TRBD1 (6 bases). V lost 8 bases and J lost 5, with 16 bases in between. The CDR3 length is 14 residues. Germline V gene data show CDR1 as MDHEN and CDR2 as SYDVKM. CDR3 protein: CASLQGRLYQPQHF. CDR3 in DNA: TGTGCCAGCCTACAGGGTCGGTTATATCAGCCCCAGCATTTT.

The CDR3 is CASSPRQGSLPYGYTF. For the CDR3, the DNA is TGTGCCAGTAGTCCTAGACAGGGAAGTCTTCCCTATGGCTACACCTTC. This chain uses TRBV19 with TRBJ1-2; 7 bases map to TRBD1. The trim removed 5 bases at V and 4 bases at J, leaving 13 bases unmatched. Germline lookup yields CDR1 LNHDA and CDR2 SQIVND (reference sequence). This CDR3 region has 16 residues.

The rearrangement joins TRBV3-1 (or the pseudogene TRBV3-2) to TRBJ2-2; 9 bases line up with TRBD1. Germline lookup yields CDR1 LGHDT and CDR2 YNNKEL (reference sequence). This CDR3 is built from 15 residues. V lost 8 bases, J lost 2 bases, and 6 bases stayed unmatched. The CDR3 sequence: CASFSGQGNTGELFF. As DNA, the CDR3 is TGTGCCAGCTTCTCGGGACAGGGTAACACCGGGGAGCTGTTTTTT.

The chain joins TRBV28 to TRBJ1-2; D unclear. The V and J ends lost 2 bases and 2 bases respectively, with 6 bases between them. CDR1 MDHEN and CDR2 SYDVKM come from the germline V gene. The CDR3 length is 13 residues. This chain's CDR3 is CASSLGRNYGYTF. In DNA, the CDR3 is TGTGCCAGCAGTTTAGGCCGAAACTATGGCTACACCTTC.